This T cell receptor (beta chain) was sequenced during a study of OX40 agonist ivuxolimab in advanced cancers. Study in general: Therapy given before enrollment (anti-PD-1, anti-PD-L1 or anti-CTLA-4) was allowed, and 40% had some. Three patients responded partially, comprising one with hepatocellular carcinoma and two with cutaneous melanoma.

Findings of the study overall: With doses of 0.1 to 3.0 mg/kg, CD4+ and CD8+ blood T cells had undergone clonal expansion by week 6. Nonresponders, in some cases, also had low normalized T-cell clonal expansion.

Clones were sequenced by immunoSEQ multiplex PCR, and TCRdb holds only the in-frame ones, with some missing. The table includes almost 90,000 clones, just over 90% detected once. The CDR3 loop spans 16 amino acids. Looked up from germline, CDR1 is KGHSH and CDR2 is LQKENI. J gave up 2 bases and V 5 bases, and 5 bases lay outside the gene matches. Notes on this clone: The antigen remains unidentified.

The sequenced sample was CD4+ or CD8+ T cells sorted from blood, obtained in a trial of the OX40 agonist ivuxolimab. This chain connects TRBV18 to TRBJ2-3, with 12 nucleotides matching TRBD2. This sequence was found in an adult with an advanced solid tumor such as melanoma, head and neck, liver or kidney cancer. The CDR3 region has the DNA TGTGCCAGCTCAAAAACTAGCGGGGGGATCACAGATACGCAGTATTTT. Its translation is CASSKTSGGITDTQYF. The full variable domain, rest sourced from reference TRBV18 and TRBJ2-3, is NAGVMQNPRHLVRRRGQEARLRCSPMKGHSHVYWYRQLPEEGLKFMVYLQKENIIDESGMPKERFSAEFPKEGPSILRIQQVVRGDSAAYFCASSKTSGGITDTQYFGPGTRLTVL.